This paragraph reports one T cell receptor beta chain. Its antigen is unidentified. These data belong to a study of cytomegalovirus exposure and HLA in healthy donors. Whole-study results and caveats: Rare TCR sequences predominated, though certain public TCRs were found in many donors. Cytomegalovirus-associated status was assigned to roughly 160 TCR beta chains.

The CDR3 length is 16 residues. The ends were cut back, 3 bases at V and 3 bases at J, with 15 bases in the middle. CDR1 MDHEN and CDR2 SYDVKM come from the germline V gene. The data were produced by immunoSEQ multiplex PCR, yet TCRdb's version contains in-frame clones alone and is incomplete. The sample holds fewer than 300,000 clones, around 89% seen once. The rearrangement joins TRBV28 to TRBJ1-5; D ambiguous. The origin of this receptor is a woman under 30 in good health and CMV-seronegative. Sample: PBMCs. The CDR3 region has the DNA TGTGCCAGCAGTTTTTATGGTGCGGGAATCAATCAGCCCCAGCATTTT. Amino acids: CASSFYGAGINQPQHF.